The rows below give T cell receptor beta chains drawn from one sample of a study of cytomegalovirus exposure and HLA in healthy donors. Method: immunoSEQ multiplex PCR; TCRdb's copy keeps in-frame clones and lacks some. The table includes 85,000 to 100,000 clones, more than 65% detected once. Sequencing was carried out using PBMCs. The source is a human donor in good health. The CDR3 runs from the conserved cysteine through the conserved F or W. A D gene is named only where the DNA matches it firmly. Clone size appears in some rows only: once, few, many, or a class for an expanded clone.

len	v_gene	abundance	j_gene	d_gene	CDR3aa	CDR3nt
14	TRBV6-1	NA	TRBJ1-4	NA	CASGPGTAGEKLFF	TGTGCCAGCGGCCCTGGCACGGCAGGTGAAAAACTGTTTTTT
17	TRBV5-4	NA	TRBJ2-5	TRBD1	CASSASQGAVDQETQYF	TGTGCCAGCAGTGCTAGCCAGGGGGCGGTCGACCAAGAGACCCAGTACTTC
14	TRBV9	NA	TRBJ2-2	TRBD2	CASSVGGLGGELFF	TGTGCCAGCAGCGTGGGAGGGCTTGGCGGGGAGCTGTTTTTT
15	TRBV27	NA	TRBJ2-3	NA	CASRNYPPGEDTQYF	TGTGCCAGCAGAAATTACCCCCCAGGGGAAGATACGCAGTATTTT
19	TRBV4-3	few	TRBJ2-7	TRBD2	CASSQDGGMVGTSLSEQYF	TGCGCCAGCAGCCAAGATGGAGGAATGGTCGGGACTAGTCTTTCCGAGCAGTACTTC
14	TRBV6-4	NA	TRBJ1-1	NA	CASSDRPGRTEAFF	TGTGCCAGCAGCGACCGCCCGGGTCGTACTGAAGCTTTCTTT
15	TRBV11-2	NA	TRBJ1-2	TRBD1	CASSPTTGGAGGYTF	TGTGCCAGCAGTCCGACGACAGGGGGCGCGGGTGGCTACACCTTC
15	TRBV23-1	NA	TRBJ2-1	TRBD2	CASSQGGSSYNEQFF	TGCGCCAGCAGCCAGGGCGGGAGTTCCTACAATGAGCAGTTCTTC
14	TRBV5-4	few	TRBJ1-5	TRBD1	CASSRWDSHQPQHF	TGTGCCAGCAGCAGGTGGGACAGTCATCAGCCCCAGCATTTT
15	TRBV7-2	NA	TRBJ1-2	NA	CASSLKVGYDISYTF	TGTGCCAGCAGCCTAAAAGTCGGTTATGACATTAGCTACACCTTC
17	TRBV13	NA	TRBJ1-3	TRBD1	CASSFEGQGFAGNTIYF	TGTGCCAGCAGCTTCGAGGGACAGGGATTCGCCGGAAACACCATATATTTT
13	TRBV5-1	NA	TRBJ1-1	NA	CASSLARSGEAFF	TGCGCCAGCAGCCTCGCCCGGAGCGGTGAAGCTTTCTTT
13	TRBV4-3	few	TRBJ2-7	NA	CASSQVRGYEQYF	TGCGCCAGCAGCCAAGTCCGGGGCTACGAGCAGTACTTC
16	TRBV9	NA	TRBJ1-1	TRBD1	CASSEGQGPFNTEAFF	TGTGCCAGCAGCGAGGGACAGGGGCCATTTAACACTGAAGCTTTCTTT
16	TRBV7-8	NA	TRBJ2-1	TRBD2	CASSLLAGGPENEQFF	TGTGCCAGCAGCTTACTTGCGGGAGGGCCTGAGAATGAGCAGTTCTTC
15	TRBV15	NA	TRBJ2-1	NA	CATSRPGKSYNEQFF	TGTGCCACCAGCAGACCAGGGAAATCCTACAATGAGCAGTTCTTC
13	TRBV6-1	few	TRBJ1-1	NA	CASSDAGWTEAFF	TGTGCCAGCAGTGACGCGGGGTGGACTGAAGCTTTCTTT
14	TRBV19	NA	TRBJ2-5	NA	CASSIWGDRETQYF	TGTGCCAGTAGTATTTGGGGGGATCGGGAGACCCAGTACTTC
14	TRBV5-1	NA	TRBJ2-1	TRBD2	CASSLSGSTREQFF	TGCGCCAGCAGCCTTAGCGGGAGCACCCGTGAGCAGTTCTTC
14	TRBV2	few	TRBJ2-2	NA	CASSVGQGYGELFF	TGTGCCAGCAGTGTAGGTCAGGGGTACGGGGAGCTGTTTTTT
14	TRBV12-5	NA	TRBJ1-5	NA	CASGEDSAYQPQHF	TGTGCTAGTGGGGAAGACAGCGCTTATCAGCCCCAGCATTTT
15	TRBV10-3	NA	TRBJ2-1	TRBD1	CAISESVGTGDEQFF	TGTGCCATCAGTGAGTCGGTTGGGACAGGGGATGAGCAGTTCTTC
14	TRBV6-5	NA	TRBJ2-7	NA	CASSYAFTRYEQYF	TGTGCCAGCAGTTACGCCTTCACTAGATACGAGCAGTACTTC
17	TRBV5-1	once	TRBJ2-5	TRBD2	CASSLVLAGVYPETQYF	TGCGCCAGCAGCTTGGTACTAGCGGGAGTATACCCAGAGACCCAGTACTTC
15	TRBV5-1	NA	TRBJ2-7	TRBD2	CASSLASGRAREQYF	TGCGCCAGCAGCTTGGCGAGCGGGAGGGCCCGCGAGCAGTACTTC
12	TRBV29-1	NA	TRBJ2-5	NA	CSVLESAETQYF	TGCAGCGTACTAGAGAGCGCGGAGACCCAGTACTTC
14	TRBV2	NA	TRBJ2-7	TRBD2	CASKVPGGFYEQYF	TGTGCCAGCAAGGTTCCGGGGGGTTTCTACGAGCAGTACTTC
16	TRBV5-4	NA	TRBJ2-3	TRBD2	CASSSPTSGSADTQYF	TGTGCCAGCAGCAGCCCCACTAGCGGGAGTGCTGATACGCAGTATTTT
14	TRBV18	NA	TRBJ1-1	NA	CASSPPAGPTEAFF	TGTGCCAGCTCACCACCCGCAGGGCCCACTGAAGCTTTCTTT
14	TRBV5-1	NA	TRBJ1-2	TRBD1	CASSLRAGGYGYTF	TGCGCCAGCAGCTTGCGGGCAGGGGGCTATGGCTACACCTTC
15	TRBV19	few	TRBJ1-1	TRBD1	CASRDPGQALLEAFF	TGTGCCAGTAGAGATCCGGGACAGGCGCTACTTGAAGCTTTCTTT
14	TRBV6-5	NA	TRBJ1-5	NA	CASNAPGNNQPQHF	TGTGCCAGCAATGCCCCGGGTAACAATCAGCCCCAGCATTTT
15	TRBV19	NA	TRBJ1-2	TRBD1	CASSPPGQISYGYTF	TGTGCCAGTAGTCCCCCGGGACAGATATCCTATGGCTACACCTTC
14	TRBV19	NA	TRBJ1-5	TRBD1	CASRYRGQDQPQHF	TGTGCCAGTAGGTACAGGGGGCAAGATCAGCCCCAGCATTTT
17	TRBV7-8	NA	TRBJ2-5	TRBD1	CASSLGVGQGWEETQYF	TGTGCCAGCAGCTTAGGGGTCGGACAGGGATGGGAAGAGACCCAGTACTTC
14	TRBV7-2	NA	TRBJ2-2	NA	CASSFFTGTGELFF	TGTGCCAGCAGCTTTTTTACGGGCACCGGGGAGCTGTTTTTT
13	TRBV7-2	NA	TRBJ1-1	NA	CASSLARKTEAFF	TGTGCCAGCAGCTTGGCCAGGAAAACTGAAGCTTTCTTT
12	TRBV2	NA	TRBJ1-5	NA	CASSGVDQPQHF	TGTGCCAGCAGTGGAGTGGATCAGCCCCAGCATTTT
13	TRBV6-6	NA	TRBJ1-2	NA	CASESPGTYGYTF	TGTGCCTCTGAGAGCCCGGGTACCTATGGCTACACCTTC
14	TRBV6-6	NA	TRBJ1-2	TRBD1	CASRTLARGHGYTF	TGTGCCAGCAGAACACTCGCCAGGGGGCATGGCTACACCTTC
15	TRBV5-6	few	TRBJ1-3	TRBD1	CASTRDSFSGNTIYF	TGTGCCAGCACCCGGGACAGCTTCTCTGGAAACACCATATATTTT